This T cell receptor (beta chain) appears in the sequencing data of a study of metastatic and nonmetastatic thyroid tumors. Across the study: Comparative analysis of repertoires was undertaken across blood and tumor or nodule tissue obtained from malignant and benign thyroid patients.

General study points: In blood and tumor, TCR beta diversity was reportedly significantly higher in malignant thyroid tumors than in benign nodules.

Authors' data handling: CDR3 was compared across clinicopathological groups, and the resulting differences were used to build a distant-metastasis classifier for papillary thyroid cancer. TCRdb re-analyzed the PCR reads through MiXCR. Here the V and J calls rest on TCRdb's processing, not on the authors' analysis. Among about 17,000 clones listed, under 30% were seen once. V dropped 9 bases and J dropped 3; count of bases not matched to a gene: 12. This CDR3 is 15 amino acids long. Per germline, CDR1 SGHVS and CDR2 FNYEAQ. Every patient was untreated before thyroid surgery. This clone was seen a single time. The antigen remains unidentified.

This receptor was identified in a male donor with papillary thyroid cancer or a benign thyroid nodule (not recorded which). Some clones in this sample may be carry-over from other donors' samples. This chain uses TRBV7-6 with TRBJ2-7; 9 bases match TRBD2. Sequencing input: tumor tissue. The CDR3 region has the DNA TGTGCCAGTAGCCTCAGCGGGGGGTGCCTCTACGAGCAGTACTTC. Protein sequence: CASSLSGGCLYEQYF.